Reported below is one T cell receptor (beta chain). Other DNA sequences in this sample translate to the same CDR3. V lost 7 bases and J 0 bases, leaving 9 bases between the germline ends. The germline CDR1 and CDR2 sequences are MNHEY and SVGAGI. The CDR3 is 13 residues long. Original handling: It was from reference gene primer amplification that nucleated cell counts were estimated. Clones were sequenced by immunoSEQ multiplex PCR, and TCRdb holds only the in-frame ones, with some missing. V, J and clone size are taken as reported in that table, and D and trimming were inferred from the DNA itself. The sample lists roughly 130,000 clones, about 85% occurring once. This record comes from a study of blood T cell repertoires in COVID-19. In the study overall: Acute and convalescent COVID-19 specimens originated in the United States, Italy and Spain.

This clonotype originated in a man aged 65 to 85 with acute or convalescent COVID-19. The specimen was peripheral blood. The chain joins TRBV6-5 to TRBJ1-1; no definite D call. In DNA, the CDR3 is TGTGCCAGCACCAAAACTCTGAACACTGAAGCTTTCTTT. Protein sequence: CASTKTLNTEAFF.